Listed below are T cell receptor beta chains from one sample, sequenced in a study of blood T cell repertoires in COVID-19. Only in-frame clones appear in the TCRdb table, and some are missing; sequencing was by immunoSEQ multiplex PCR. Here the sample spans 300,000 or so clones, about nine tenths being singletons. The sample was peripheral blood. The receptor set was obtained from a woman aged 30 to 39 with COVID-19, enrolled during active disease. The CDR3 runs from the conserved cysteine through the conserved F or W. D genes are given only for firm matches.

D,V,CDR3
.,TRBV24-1,CATSDPYNEQFF
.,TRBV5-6,CASSFSAETQYF
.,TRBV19,CASNFRVGTEAFF
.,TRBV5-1,CASSLALNTEAFF
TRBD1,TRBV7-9,CASSSTGNNQPQHF
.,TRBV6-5,CASSLQVNDEQFF
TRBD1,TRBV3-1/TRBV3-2,CASSVDRVSYTF
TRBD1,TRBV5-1,CASSFGQGGSYNSPLHF
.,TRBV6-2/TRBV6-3,CASSYVGDTQYF
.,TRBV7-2,CASSFRTDYGYTF
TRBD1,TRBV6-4,CASSDTGGSGANVLTF
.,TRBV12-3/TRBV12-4,CASSPARSDEQYF
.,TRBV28,CASSRRGAGTGELFF
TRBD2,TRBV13,CASSSRTSGFYNEQFF
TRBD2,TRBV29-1,CSVYSGRALNEQFF
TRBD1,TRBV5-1,CASSLAGGGYTF
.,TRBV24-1,CATSDSRTEWDEQFF
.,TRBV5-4,CASSLTGAYNEQFF
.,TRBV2,CASTPRETQYF
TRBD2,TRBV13,CASSFRRLADNEQFF
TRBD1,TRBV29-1,CSVEIGQGGGEKLFF
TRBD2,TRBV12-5,CASGLAPTAGLADNEQFF
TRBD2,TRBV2,CASSGAGVETQYF
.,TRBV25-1,CASSVTGLNSPLHF
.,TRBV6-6,CASSYGWGSSPLHF
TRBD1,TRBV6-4,CASSDSPTGFTEAFF
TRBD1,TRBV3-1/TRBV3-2,CASSQQGAPLSLYGYTF
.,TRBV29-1,CSVEQGFGYTF
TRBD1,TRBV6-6,CASSQNRDRSLIYGYTF
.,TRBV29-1,CSVEGSNYGYTF
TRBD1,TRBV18,CASSSRQGAYEQYF
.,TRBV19,CASRRDSSDTQYF
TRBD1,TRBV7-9,CASSLDRGETGELFF
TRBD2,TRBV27,CASKRLAGADTQYF
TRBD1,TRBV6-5,CASSYSSGQGGHEQFF
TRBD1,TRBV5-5,CASSDTGVATEAFF
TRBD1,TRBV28,CASRKTGDYQPQHF
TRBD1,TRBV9,CASSVGGTGQETQYF
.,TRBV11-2,CASSLSGARNTDTQYF
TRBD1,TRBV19,CASRGTGAQFNTF
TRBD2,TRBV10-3,CAISEGLVADTQYF
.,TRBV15,CATSRERAASDTQYF
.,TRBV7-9,CASSPAGINQPQHF
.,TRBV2,CASSGLLIGETQYF
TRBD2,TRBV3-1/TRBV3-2,CASSQDQTSGSYEQYF
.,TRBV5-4,CASSPRVGGTDTQYF
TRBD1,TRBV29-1,CSLRGQGEQETQYF
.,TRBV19,CASNGETNVLTF
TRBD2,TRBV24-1,CATSVSREGGETQYF
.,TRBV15,CATSRNREGTEAFF
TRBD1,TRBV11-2,CASSPGTETYSNQPQHF
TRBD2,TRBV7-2,CASSLIAGDSVNNEQFF
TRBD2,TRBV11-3,CASSFSAGGPSDTQYF
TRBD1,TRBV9,CASSEITGGEGTEAFF
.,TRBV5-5,CASSAEGNQPQHF
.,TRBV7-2,CASSLRRDYTEAFF
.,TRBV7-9,CASSLGTGSRYEQYF
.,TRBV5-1,CASSLQGWYGYTF